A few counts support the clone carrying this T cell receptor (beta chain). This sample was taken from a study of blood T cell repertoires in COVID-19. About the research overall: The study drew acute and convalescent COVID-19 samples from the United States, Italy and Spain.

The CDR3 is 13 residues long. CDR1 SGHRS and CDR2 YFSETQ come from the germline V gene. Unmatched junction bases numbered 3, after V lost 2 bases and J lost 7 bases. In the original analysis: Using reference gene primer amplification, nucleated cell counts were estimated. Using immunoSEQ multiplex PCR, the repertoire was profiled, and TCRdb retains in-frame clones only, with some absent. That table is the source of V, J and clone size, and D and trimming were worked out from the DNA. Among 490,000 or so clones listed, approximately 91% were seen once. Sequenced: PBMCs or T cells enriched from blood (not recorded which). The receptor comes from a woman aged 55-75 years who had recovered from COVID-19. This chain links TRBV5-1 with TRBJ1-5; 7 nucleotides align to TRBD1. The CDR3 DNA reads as TGCGCCAGCAGCTTAGGGGGCCGGCAGCCCCAGCATTTT. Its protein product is CASSLGGRQPQHF.